This TCR beta chain derives from a study of CD8+CD57+ T cells in acquired aplastic anemia. Across the study: DNA per sorted CD4+ or CD8+ sample ranged about 0.2 to 27.4 ug, averaging around 3 ug.

CDR3 length equals 9 residues. Germline CDR1 is KGHDR and CDR2 is SFDVKD. Remarks on this clonotype: Its antigen is undetermined. The junction shows a germline mismatch at one end, possibly a read error.

Template material for TCR beta VDJ and CDR3 profiling consisted of genomic DNA. Each CDR3 protein gets one entry after TCRdb re-called the reads with MiXCR. Of 90,000 to 150,000 distinct CDR3 sequences listed, roughly 55% were seen once; the top ten hold approximately 28%. Whole-study results and caveats: Patient and control CD8+ Simpson's diversity was not significantly different. A set of twenty-nine CD8+ CDR3 sequences was shared between patients and controls, and these sequences appeared highly expressed in patients.

Selection for sequencing was limited to patients who had shown CD8+CD57+ cell expansion by flow cytometry. Each patient had severe acquired aplastic anemia. The clonotype originates from a human donor with aplastic anemia. The material sequenced was sorted CD4+, CD8+, or CD8+CD57+ T cells (not recorded which) from PBMCs. The genes are TRBV24-1 and TRBJ2-1; TRBD2 might be the D (5 bases). CDR3 loop: CATTSDGIF. The CDR3 nucleotides are TGTGCCACCACTTCCGACGGGATCTTC.